This entry lists 18 T cell receptor beta chains sequenced from one sample in a study of blood T cell repertoires in COVID-19. Repertoires were generated with immunoSEQ multiplex PCR, while TCRdb's copy carries only in-frame clones and drops some. Among around 200,000 clones listed, around 86% were seen once. The sample comprised PBMCs or T cells enriched from blood (not recorded which). The receptors were sampled from a man in his forties or fifties with acute COVID-19.

The V call is TRBV5-1, the J call TRBJ2-5, with 14 bases that match TRBD2. Trimming cost V 4 bases and J 2 bases; bases outside gene matches: 10. The CDR3 has 18 amino acids. Germline V gene lookup returns CDR1 SGHRS and CDR2 YFSETQ. CDR3 amino acids: CASSELPTSGRAQETQYF. Here the CDR3 DNA reads TGCGCCAGCAGCGAGCTTCCGACTAGCGGGAGGGCTCAAGAGACCCAGTACTTC.

This clone was seen a handful of times. The V call is TRBV7-6, the J call TRBJ2-7; 8 bases match TRBD2. The CDR3 sequence is 15 residues long. Germline V gives CDR1 SGHVS, CDR2 FNYEAQ. Trimming took 4 bases from V and 6 from J; bases not matched to a gene: 11. The CDR3 spells CASSSDRREVIEQYF. In nucleotides, the CDR3 is TGTGCCAGCAGCTCGGATCGGCGGGAGGTTATCGAGCAGTACTTC. The full variable domain, rest sourced from reference TRBV7-6 and TRBJ2-7, is GAGVSQSPRYKVTKRGQDVALRCDPISGHVSLYWYRQALGQGPEFLTYFNYEAQQDKSGLPNDRFSAERPEGSISTLTIQRTEQRDSAMYRCASSSDRREVIEQYFGPGTRLTVT.

This rearrangement joins TRBV28 to TRBJ2-1; 9 bases fit TRBD2. Germline loops: CDR1 MDHEN, CDR2 SYDVKM. The J segment lost 4 bases and the V segment lost 5 bases, leaving 3 bases of the junction unmatched. The CDR3 is made up of 14 amino acids. CDR3 nucleotides: TGTGCCAGCAGTCGGACTAGCGTTTACAATGAGCAGTTCTTC. Its protein is CASSRTSVYNEQFF.

The J gene is TRBJ1-1, the V gene TRBV7-2; no clear D gene. Per germline, CDR1 SGHTA and CDR2 FQGNSA. Trimming cost V 5 bases and J 5 bases, with 12 bases left between them. The CDR3 has 13 amino acids. In DNA, the CDR3 is TGTGCCAGCAGCCGAAAGGCGGATACTGAAGCTTTCTTT. Its translation is CASSRKADTEAFF.

The rearrangement joins TRBV12-3 or TRBV12-4 to TRBJ1-2; D is unclear. The CDR3 is made up of 13 amino acids. Between the trimmed V and J ends, which lost 3 bases and 2 bases, there was a span of 7 bases. This CDR3 reads CASSFLTNYGYTF. The DNA for the CDR3 is TGTGCCAGCAGTTTCTTGACAAACTATGGCTACACCTTC.

The CDR3: CASSLMGAGANVLTF. CDR3 DNA sequence: TGTGCCAGCAGCTTAATGGGAGCTGGGGCCAACGTCCTGACTTTC. V usage is TRBV11-3 and J usage is TRBJ2-6; D may be TRBD2 (5 bases). V was trimmed by 2 bases and J by 2 bases, leaving 7 bases between them. Germline assignment: CDR1 SGHNT and CDR2 YENEEA. The CDR3 loop spans 15 amino acids.

This clone has at least ten counts. This chain uses TRBV9 with TRBJ2-5, with D tentatively TRBD2 (6 bases). Trimming shortened V by 6 bases and J by 5 bases, and 14 bases separated the two germline ends. The CDR3 runs to 13 residues. Germline CDR1 SGDLS, CDR2 YYNGEE. The CDR3 loop reads CASTRGSAETQYF. In DNA form, the CDR3 reads TGTGCCAGCACCCGGGGGTCGGCGGAGACCCAGTACTTC.

This chain uses TRBV9 with TRBJ1-1; D not certain. This CDR3 contains 13 residues. The V end lost 3 bases, the J end lost 4 bases, and 10 bases lay between the germline ends. Germline values: CDR1 SGDLS, CDR2 YYNGEE. In DNA form, the CDR3 reads TGTGCCAGCAGCGCCCTTAGTAGCACTGAAGCTTTCTTT. It specifies CASSALSSTEAFF.

This clone was seen a few times. This specimen includes other DNA sequences encoding the same CDR3. This sequence joins TRBV3-1 (or the pseudogene TRBV3-2) and TRBJ2-7; TRBD2 might be the D (5 bases). Germline V CDR1 and CDR2: LGHDT, YNNKEL (reference sequence). V gave up 1 base and J gave up 0 bases, with 7 bases separating them. This CDR3 comprises 14 residues. The CDR3 nucleotides read TGTGCCAGCAGCCAAGCTCGGGGCTCCTACGAGCAGTACTTC. It codes for CASSQARGSYEQYF.

The genes are TRBV28 and TRBJ2-3; D remains unclear. Germline CDR1 and CDR2: MDHEN and SYDVKM. The CDR3 is made up of 14 amino acids. Trimming pared 5 bases from V and 0 bases from J, leaving 9 bases between. The CDR3 DNA is TGTGCCAGCAGTCTCCCCCCTAGCACAGATACGCAGTATTTT. This gives the protein CASSLPPSTDTQYF.

This clone was observed a handful of times. The DNA for the CDR3 is TGCAGTGCTCTCAGGGGTAGCGAGCAGTACTTC. Its translation: CSALRGSEQYF. The chain joins TRBV20-1 to TRBJ2-7, with D maybe TRBD1 (6 bases). V shed 5 bases and J shed 6 bases, with 11 bases lying between them. CDR3 length: 11 residues. Germline V gives CDR1 DFQATT, CDR2 SNEGSKA (reference sequence).

The chain is built from TRBV5-1 and TRBJ2-5; TRBD2 agrees at 13 bases. Germline CDR1 and CDR2: SGHRS and YFSETQ. This CDR3 has 16 residues. V trimming: 3 bases; J trimming: 5 bases; junction bases outside the gene matches: 7. CDR3 region: CASSYLLAGGRETQYF. The DNA for the CDR3 is TGCGCCAGCAGCTATCTACTAGCGGGAGGGCGGGAGACCCAGTACTTC.

This chain joins TRBV5-4 and TRBJ1-1; tentatively, D is TRBD1 (6 bases). The germline V and J ends were trimmed by 4 bases and 3 bases, with 10 bases remaining between them. The CDR3 extends over 13 amino acids. Germline V gene data show CDR1 as SGHNT and CDR2 as YYREEE (reference sequence). CDR3 protein: CASSPDSDTEAFF. The CDR3, as DNA: TGTGCCAGCAGCCCGGACAGTGACACTGAAGCTTTCTTT.

The chain recombines TRBV11-2 with TRBJ2-2; D gene ambiguous. The CDR3 covers 14 residues. Trimming cost V 0 bases and J 8 bases, with 10 bases left between them. Germline V gene data show CDR1 as SGHAT and CDR2 as FQNNGV. CDR3 amino acids: CASSLDSGFGELFF. The CDR3 DNA sequence: TGTGCCAGCAGCTTAGACTCCGGGTTTGGGGAGCTGTTTTTT.

The rearrangement uses TRBV9 and TRBJ2-3; D may be TRBD2 (5 bases). The germline gives CDR1 SGDLS, CDR2 YYNGEE. V was clipped by 0 bases and J by 4 bases, with 12 bases between them. CDR3 length: 15 residues. The chain's CDR3 is CASSVGTGNADTQYF. The CDR3, as DNA: TGTGCCAGCAGCGTAGGCACCGGGAATGCAGATACGCAGTATTTT.

At least ten counts were recorded for this clone. This sequence joins TRBV7-7 and TRBJ2-2; 8 bases fit TRBD1. The CDR3 spans 15 residues. The germline gives CDR1 SSHAT, CDR2 FNYEAQ (reference sequence). The trim removed 5 bases at V and 5 bases at J, leaving 7 bases unmatched. The CDR3, as DNA: TGTGCCAGCAGCCAACAGGGGGTGGGGACCGGGGAGCTGTTTTTT. Translation gives CASSQQGVGTGELFF. Using reference TRBV7-7 and TRBJ2-2 for the parts outside the CDR3, the full variable domain is GAGVSQSPRYKVTKRGQDVTLRCDPISSHATLYWYQQALGQGPEFLTYFNYEAQPDKSGLPSDRFSAERPEGSISTLTIQRTEQRDSAMYRCASSQQGVGTGELFFGEGSRLTVL.

This rearrangement joins TRBV10-3 to TRBJ2-7; 14 bases align to TRBD2. The CDR3 is made up of 18 amino acids. CDR1 is ENHRY and CDR2 is SYGVKD in the germline V gene. V lost 6 bases to trimming and J lost 1 base; unmatched junction nucleotides: 11. In nucleotides, the CDR3 is TGTGCCATCAGCGGCCCGGGACTAGCGGGAGTAGAATCCTACGAGCAGTACTTC. Protein sequence: CAISGPGLAGVESYEQYF.

The V gene is TRBV6-4, the J gene TRBJ2-1; TRBD2 is a possible D gene (6 bases). This CDR3 spans 16 amino acids. Trimming took off 4 bases at V and 6 bases at J, with 19 bases between the two ends. Looked up from germline, CDR1 is MRHNA and CDR2 is SNTAGT. CDR3 in DNA: TGTGCCAGCAGTGTTTATGGGACTGCCGCCTTCAATGAGCAGTTCTTC. It specifies CASSVYGTAAFNEQFF.